This entry describes one T cell receptor beta chain. Its antigen is currently unknown. In TCRdb, the 5' RACE reads were re-called with MiXCR into one record per CDR3 protein. This sample yields roughly 200,000 distinct CDR3 sequences, of which roughly 17% are seen a single time; around 1.9% belongs to the top ten. This record belongs to a study of T-cell memory formation after mild COVID-19. About the research overall: Each donor largely had its own TCR clusters. Study-wide results and caveats: Some responding clones appeared in pre-infection memory, suggesting cross-reactive memory joined.

The TCR sequence derives from an adult woman who had mild COVID-19 (a few samples of this study predate the infection). Cell type and time point are not known. Specimen: PBMCs or a T cell subset sorted from them (not recorded which).

CDR3 in amino acids: CASRPGPSNYGYTF. The CDR3 DNA is TGTGCCAGCAGACCGGGACCTTCCAACTATGGCTACACCTTC. The J gene is TRBJ1-2, the V gene TRBV6-5, with a tentative D call TRBD1 (5 bases). This CDR3 region has 14 residues. The germline CDR1 and CDR2 sequences are MNHEY and SVGAGI. The V and J ends lost 6 bases and 2 bases respectively, with 13 bases between them.